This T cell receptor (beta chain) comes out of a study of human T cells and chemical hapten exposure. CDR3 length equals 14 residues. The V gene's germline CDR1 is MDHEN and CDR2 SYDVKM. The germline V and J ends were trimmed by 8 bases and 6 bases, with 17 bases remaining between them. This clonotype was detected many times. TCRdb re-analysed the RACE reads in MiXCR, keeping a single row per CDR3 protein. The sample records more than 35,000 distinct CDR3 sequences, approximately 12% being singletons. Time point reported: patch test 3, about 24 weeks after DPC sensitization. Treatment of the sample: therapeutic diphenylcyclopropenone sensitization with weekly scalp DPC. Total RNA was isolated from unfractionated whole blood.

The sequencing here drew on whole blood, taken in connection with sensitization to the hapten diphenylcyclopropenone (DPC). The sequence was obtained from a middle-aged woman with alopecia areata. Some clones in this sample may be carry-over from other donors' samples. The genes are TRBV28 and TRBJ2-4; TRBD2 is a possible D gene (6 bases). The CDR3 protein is CASHGPGSGNIQYF. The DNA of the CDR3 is TGTGCCAGCCATGGCCCGGGTAGCGGAAACATTCAGTACTTC.